This TCR beta chain was obtained from a study of PD-L1 blockade in urothelial cancer. About the research overall: Males with bladder-origin urothelial cancer constituted about 85% of the 29 patients. Study results and caveats: More expansion of tumor-associated blood clones, seen at 3 weeks, marked durable-benefit patients.

The CDR3 sequence is 16 residues long. V dropped 2 bases and J dropped 4 bases, with 17 bases sitting between them. CDR1 and CDR2 (germline): SNHLY, FYNNEI. Sample time point: peripheral blood 6 weeks after treatment start. Each patient supplied 1 to 8 pretreatment and on-treatment samples. Concerning this clone: What it recognizes is unknown.

Some clones are missing from TCRdb's copy, which holds only in-frame ones; the method was immunoSEQ multiplex PCR. The sample has 100,000 to 150,000 clones; approximately 85% are singletons. This sample comprised PBMCs, obtained around atezolizumab (anti-PD-L1) treatment. The chain links TRBV2 to TRBJ2-5, with D perhaps matching TRBD1 (6 bases). This TCR came from a man aged 45-65 years with urothelial cancer. The CDR3 coding sequence is TGTGCCAGCAGTGAATTTCTGGGGGTAGGGGGAGAGACCCAGTACTTC. Protein product: CASSEFLGVGGETQYF.